The rows below give T cell receptor beta chains drawn from one sample of a study of graft-versus-host responses after intestinal transplantation. Libraries were prepared by immunoSEQ multiplex PCR; TCRdb keeps only in-frame clonotypes and omits some of them. The sample records 100,000 to 120,000 clones, approximately 92% being singletons. These receptors have no known antigen. The specimen comprised unstimulated CD8+ T cells sorted from spleen or lymph node cells, sampled before intestinal transplant. All receptors come from a human donor who received an intestinal transplant. CDR3s leave out the opening cysteine and the closing phenylalanine or tryptophan.

TRBV6-1	TRBJ1-1	ASSESRGGMNTEAF
TRBV7-9	TRBJ1-2	ASSAPGTALFDYT
TRBV2	TRBJ1-2	ASLLGQANYGYT
TRBV4-1	TRBJ2-3	ASSQILADTQY
TRBV19	TRBJ2-1	ASSISGLYNEQF
TRBV7-9	TRBJ2-7	ASSLALVGTDEQY
TRBV28	TRBJ2-2	ASSSSGTNGAGELF
TRBV6-5	TRBJ1-4	ASSSIANEKLF
TRBV19	TRBJ1-1	ASTRGRNTEAF
TRBV29-1	TRBJ2-7	SVEGGADSGSYDEQY
TRBV6-1	TRBJ1-1	ASSEGGRVYTEAF
TRBV28	TRBJ2-7	ASSLVAGEHEQY
TRBV5-1	TRBJ2-7	ASSPLYSTGSSYEQY
TRBV19	TRBJ2-7	ASSQGNSYEQY
TRBV6-5	TRBJ2-1	ASSDGTIYNEQF
TRBV28	TRBJ2-2	ASTGGGSGELF
TRBV7-8	TRBJ1-1	ASRTFMNTEAF
TRBV5-4	TRBJ2-7	ASSPDFAYYEQY
TRBV6-4	TRBJ2-2	ASSSPHGELF
TRBV9	TRBJ2-1	ASSPEPRNEQF
TRBV30	TRBJ2-7	AWSGDRGSYEQY
TRBV19	TRBJ2-7	ASSMGRQQY
TRBV5-1	TRBJ2-5	ASSPGGPLDWIQETQY